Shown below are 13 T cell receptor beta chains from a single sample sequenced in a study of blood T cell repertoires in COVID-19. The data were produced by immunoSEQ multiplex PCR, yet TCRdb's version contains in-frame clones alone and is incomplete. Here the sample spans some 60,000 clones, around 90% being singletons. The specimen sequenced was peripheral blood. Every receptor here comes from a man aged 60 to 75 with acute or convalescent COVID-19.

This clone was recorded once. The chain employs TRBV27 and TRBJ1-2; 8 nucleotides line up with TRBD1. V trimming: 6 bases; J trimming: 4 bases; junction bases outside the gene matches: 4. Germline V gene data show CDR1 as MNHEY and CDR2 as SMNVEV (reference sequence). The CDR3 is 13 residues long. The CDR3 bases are TGTGCCAGCAGCCGACAGGGGACCTATGGCTACACCTTC. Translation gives CASSRQGTYGYTF.

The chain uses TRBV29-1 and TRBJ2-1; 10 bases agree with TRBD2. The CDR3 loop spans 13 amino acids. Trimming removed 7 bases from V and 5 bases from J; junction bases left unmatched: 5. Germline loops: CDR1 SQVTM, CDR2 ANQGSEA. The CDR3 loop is CSALTSGHNEQFF. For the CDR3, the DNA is TGCAGCGCCCTGACTAGCGGGCACAATGAGCAGTTCTTC.

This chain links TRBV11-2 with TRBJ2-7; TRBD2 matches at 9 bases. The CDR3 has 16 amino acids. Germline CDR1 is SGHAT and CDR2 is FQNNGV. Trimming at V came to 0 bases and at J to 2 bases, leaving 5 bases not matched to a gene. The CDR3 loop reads CASSLDAVAGAYEQYF. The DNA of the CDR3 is TGTGCCAGCAGCTTAGATGCGGTAGCGGGAGCCTACGAGCAGTACTTC.

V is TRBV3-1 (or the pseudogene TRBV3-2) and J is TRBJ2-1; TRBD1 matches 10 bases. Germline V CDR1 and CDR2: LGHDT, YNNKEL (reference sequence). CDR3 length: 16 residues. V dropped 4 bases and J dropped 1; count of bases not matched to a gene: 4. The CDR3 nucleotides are TGTGCCAGCAGCCTAAGGACAGGGGGTTCCTACAATGAGCAGTTCTTC. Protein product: CASSLRTGGSYNEQFF.

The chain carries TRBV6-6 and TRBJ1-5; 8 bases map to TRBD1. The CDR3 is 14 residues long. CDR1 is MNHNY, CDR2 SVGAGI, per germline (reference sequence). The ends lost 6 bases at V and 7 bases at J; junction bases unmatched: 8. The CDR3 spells CASRRGQGGQPQHF. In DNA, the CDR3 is TGTGCCAGCAGACGCGGACAGGGAGGGCAGCCCCAGCATTTT.

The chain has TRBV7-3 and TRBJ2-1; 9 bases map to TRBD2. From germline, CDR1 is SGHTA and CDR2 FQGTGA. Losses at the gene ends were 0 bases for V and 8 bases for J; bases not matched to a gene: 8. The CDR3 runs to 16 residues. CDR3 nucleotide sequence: TGTGCCAGCAGCTTAACGCGGGAGGGCCTTTTTTATGAGCAGTTCTTC. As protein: CASSLTREGLFYEQFF.

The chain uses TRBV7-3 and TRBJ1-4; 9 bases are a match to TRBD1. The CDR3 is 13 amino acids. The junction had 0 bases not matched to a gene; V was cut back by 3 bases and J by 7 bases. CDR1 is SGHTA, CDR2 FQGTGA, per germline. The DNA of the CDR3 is TGTGCCAGCAGCTTGGGACAGGGTGAAAAACTGTTTTTT. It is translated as CASSLGQGEKLFF. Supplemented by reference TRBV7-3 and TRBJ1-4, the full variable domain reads GAGVSQTPSNKVTEKGKYVELRCDPISGHTALYWYRQSLGQGPEFLIYFQGTGAADDSGLPNDRFFAVRPEGSVSTLKIQRTERGDSAVYLCASSLGQGEKLFFGSGTQLSVL.

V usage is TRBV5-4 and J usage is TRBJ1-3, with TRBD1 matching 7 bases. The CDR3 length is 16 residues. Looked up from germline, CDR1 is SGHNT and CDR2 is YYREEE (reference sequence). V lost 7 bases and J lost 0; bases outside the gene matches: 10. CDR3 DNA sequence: TGTGCCAGCTCGGCGACAGGGACCTTCTCTGGAAACACCATATATTTT. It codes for CASSATGTFSGNTIYF.

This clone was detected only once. The CDR3 sequence is CASSPTGTEAFF. DNA for the CDR3: TGTGCCAGCTCACCGACCGGGACAGAAGCTTTCTTT. This rearrangement joins TRBV18 to TRBJ1-1; D perhaps matches TRBD1 (6 bases). The V end was cut by 3 bases, the J end by 8 bases, with 10 bases between. Germline V CDR1 and CDR2: KGHSH, LQKENI. The CDR3 is 12 amino acids.

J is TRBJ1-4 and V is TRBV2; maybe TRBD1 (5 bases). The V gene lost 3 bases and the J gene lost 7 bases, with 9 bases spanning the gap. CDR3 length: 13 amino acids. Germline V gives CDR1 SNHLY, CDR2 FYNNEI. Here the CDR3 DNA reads TGTGCCAGCAGTGACAGGGTAATTGAAAAACTGTTTTTT. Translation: CASSDRVIEKLFF. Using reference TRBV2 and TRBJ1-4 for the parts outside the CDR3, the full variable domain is EPEVTQTPSHQVTQMGQEVILRCVPISNHLYFYWYRQILGQKVEFLVSFYNNEISEKSEIFDDQFSVERPDGSNFTLKIRSTKLEDSAMYFCASSDRVIEKLFFGSGTQLSVL.

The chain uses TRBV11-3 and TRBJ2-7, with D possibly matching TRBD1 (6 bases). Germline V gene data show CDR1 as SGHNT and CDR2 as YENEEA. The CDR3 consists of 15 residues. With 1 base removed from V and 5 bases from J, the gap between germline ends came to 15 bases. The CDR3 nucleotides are TGTGCCAGCAGCTTAGTGTCAGGGGCCATACACGAGCAGTACTTC. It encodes CASSLVSGAIHEQYF.

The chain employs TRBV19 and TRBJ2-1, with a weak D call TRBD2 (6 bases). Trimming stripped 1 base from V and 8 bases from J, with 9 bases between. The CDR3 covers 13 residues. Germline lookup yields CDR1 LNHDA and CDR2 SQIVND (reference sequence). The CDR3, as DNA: TGTGCCAGTAGTATAGGAGGCGGGGATGAGCAGTTCTTC. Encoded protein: CASSIGGGDEQFF. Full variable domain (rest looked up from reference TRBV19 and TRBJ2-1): DGGITQSPKYLFRKEGQNVTLSCEQNLNHDAMYWYRQDPGQGLRLIYYSQIVNDFQKGDIAEGYSVSREKKESFPLTVTSAQKNPTAFYLCASSIGGGDEQFFGPGTRLTVL.

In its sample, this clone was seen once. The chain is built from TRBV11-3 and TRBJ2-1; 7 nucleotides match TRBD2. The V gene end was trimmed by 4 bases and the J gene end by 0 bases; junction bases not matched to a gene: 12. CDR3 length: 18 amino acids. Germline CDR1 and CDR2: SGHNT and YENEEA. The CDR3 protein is CASSSVSSGRSSYNEQFF. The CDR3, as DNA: TGTGCCAGCAGCTCCGTGTCTAGCGGTCGGAGCTCCTACAATGAGCAGTTCTTC.